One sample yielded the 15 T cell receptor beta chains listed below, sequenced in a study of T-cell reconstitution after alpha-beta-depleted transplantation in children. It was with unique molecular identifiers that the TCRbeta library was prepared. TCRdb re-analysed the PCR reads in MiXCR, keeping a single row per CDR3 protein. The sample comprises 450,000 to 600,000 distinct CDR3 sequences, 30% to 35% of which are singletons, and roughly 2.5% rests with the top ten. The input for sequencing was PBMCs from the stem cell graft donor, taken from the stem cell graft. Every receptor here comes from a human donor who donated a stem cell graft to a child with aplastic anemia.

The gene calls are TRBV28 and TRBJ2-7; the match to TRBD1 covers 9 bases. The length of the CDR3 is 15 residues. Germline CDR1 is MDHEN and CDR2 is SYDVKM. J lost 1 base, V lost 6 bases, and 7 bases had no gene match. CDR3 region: CASRQQGAPSYEQYF. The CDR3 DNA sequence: TGTGCCAGCAGGCAACAGGGGGCACCGTCCTACGAGCAGTACTTC.

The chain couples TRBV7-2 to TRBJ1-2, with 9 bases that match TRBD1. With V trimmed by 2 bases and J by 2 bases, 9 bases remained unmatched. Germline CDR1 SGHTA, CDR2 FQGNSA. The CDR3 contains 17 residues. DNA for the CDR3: TGTGCCAGCAGCTTAACCGGGACAGGGAGCATGAACTATGGCTACACCTTC. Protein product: CASSLTGTGSMNYGYTF.

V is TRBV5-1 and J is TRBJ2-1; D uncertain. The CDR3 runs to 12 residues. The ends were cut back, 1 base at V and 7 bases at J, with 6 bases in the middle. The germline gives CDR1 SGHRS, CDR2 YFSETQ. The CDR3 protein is CASSLPWNEQFF. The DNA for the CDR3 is TGCGCCAGCAGCTTGCCGTGGAATGAGCAGTTCTTC.

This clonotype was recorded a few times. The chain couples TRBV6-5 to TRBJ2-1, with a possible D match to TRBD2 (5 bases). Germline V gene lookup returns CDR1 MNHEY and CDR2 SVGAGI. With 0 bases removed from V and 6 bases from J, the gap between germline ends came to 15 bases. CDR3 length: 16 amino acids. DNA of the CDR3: TGTGCCAGCAGTTACTCTGGGAGATCCCCGGGCAATGAGCAGTTCTTC. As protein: CASSYSGRSPGNEQFF.

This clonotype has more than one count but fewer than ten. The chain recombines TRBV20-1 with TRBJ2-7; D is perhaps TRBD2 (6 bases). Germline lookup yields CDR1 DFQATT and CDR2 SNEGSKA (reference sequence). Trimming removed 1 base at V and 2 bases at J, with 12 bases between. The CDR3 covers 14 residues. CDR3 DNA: TGCAGTGCTAGAGGCGGCGGGATCGCCTACGAGCAGTACTTC. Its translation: CSARGGGIAYEQYF.

The CDR3 spells CASSYIGSGNTIYF. The CDR3, as DNA: TGTGCCAGCAGTTATATCGGCTCTGGAAACACCATATATTTT. This chain links TRBV6-5 with TRBJ1-3; D is ambiguous. The CDR3 has 14 residues. Germline CDR1 reads MNHEY; CDR2 reads SVGAGI. Trimming took 3 bases from V and 0 from J, leaving 6 bases between them.

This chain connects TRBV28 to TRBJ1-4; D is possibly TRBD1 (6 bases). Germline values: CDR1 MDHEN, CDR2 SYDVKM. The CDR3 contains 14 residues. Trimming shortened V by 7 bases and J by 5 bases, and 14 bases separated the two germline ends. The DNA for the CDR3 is TGTGCCAGCATCACTGGGGGGGCGAATGAAAAACTGTTTTTT. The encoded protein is CASITGGANEKLFF.

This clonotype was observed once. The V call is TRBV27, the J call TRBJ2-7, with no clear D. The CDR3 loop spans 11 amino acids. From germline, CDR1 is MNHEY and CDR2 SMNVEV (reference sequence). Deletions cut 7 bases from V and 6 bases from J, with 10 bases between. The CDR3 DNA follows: TGTGCCAGCAACGGGTGGGGCGAGCAGTACTTC. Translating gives CASNGWGEQYF.

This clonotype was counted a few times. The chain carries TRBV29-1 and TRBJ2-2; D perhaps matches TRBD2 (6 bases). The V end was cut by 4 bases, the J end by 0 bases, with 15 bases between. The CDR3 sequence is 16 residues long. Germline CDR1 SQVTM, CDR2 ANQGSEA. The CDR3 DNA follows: TGCAGCGTTGGCCGGGGGTTGGGGACGAACACCGGGGAGCTGTTTTTT. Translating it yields CSVGRGLGTNTGELFF.

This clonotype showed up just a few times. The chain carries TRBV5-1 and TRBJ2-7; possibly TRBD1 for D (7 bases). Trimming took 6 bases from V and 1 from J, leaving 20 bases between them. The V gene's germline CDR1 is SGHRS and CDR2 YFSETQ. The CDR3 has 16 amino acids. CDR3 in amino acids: CASTPGGTAHSYEQYF. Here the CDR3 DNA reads TGCGCCAGCACTCCAGGGGGGACGGCTCATTCCTACGAGCAGTACTTC.

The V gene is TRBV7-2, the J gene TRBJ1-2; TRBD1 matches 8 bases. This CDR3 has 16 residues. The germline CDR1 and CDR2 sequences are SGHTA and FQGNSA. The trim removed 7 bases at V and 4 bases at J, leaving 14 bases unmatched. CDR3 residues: CASTINPGQDSYGYTF. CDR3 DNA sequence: TGTGCCAGCACCATCAATCCGGGACAGGATTCCTATGGCTACACCTTC.

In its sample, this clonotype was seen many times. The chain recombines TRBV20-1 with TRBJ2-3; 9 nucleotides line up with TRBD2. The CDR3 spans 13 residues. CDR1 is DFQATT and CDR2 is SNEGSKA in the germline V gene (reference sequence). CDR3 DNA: TGCAGCGCCCGGACTAGCGGCACAGATACGCAGTATTTT. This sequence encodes CSARTSGTDTQYF.

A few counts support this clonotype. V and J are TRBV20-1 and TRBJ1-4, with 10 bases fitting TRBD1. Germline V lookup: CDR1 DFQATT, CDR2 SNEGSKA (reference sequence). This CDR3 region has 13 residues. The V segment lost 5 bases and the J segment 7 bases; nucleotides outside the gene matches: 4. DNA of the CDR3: TGCAGTGCTGACAGGGGGCCGAGTGAAAAACTGTTTTTT. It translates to CSADRGPSEKLFF.

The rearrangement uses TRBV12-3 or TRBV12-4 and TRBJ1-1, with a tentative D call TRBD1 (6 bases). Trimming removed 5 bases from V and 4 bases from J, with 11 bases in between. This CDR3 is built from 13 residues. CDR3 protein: CASSRQVPTEAFF. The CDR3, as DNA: TGTGCCAGCAGTAGACAGGTTCCCACTGAAGCTTTCTTT.

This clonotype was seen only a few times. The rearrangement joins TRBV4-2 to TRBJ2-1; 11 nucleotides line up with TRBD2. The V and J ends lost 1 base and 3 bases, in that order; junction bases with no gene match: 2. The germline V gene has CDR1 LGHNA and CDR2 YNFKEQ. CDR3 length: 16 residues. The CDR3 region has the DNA TGTGCCAGCAGCCAAGGGGGGACTAGCGGCTACAATGAGCAGTTCTTC. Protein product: CASSQGGTSGYNEQFF.